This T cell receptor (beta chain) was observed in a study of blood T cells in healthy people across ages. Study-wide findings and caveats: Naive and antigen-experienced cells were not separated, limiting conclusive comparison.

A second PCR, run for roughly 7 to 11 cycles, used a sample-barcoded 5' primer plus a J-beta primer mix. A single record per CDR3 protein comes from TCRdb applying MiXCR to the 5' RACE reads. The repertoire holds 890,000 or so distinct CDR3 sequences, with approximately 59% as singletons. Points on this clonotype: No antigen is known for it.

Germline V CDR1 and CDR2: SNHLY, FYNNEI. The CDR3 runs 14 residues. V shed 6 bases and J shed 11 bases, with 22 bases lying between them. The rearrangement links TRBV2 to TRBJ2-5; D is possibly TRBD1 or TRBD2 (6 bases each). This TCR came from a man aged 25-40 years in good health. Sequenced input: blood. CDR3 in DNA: TGTGCCAGCAGCGGACTAACGACAGGCGCACAGCAGTACTTC. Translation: CASSGLTTGAQQYF.